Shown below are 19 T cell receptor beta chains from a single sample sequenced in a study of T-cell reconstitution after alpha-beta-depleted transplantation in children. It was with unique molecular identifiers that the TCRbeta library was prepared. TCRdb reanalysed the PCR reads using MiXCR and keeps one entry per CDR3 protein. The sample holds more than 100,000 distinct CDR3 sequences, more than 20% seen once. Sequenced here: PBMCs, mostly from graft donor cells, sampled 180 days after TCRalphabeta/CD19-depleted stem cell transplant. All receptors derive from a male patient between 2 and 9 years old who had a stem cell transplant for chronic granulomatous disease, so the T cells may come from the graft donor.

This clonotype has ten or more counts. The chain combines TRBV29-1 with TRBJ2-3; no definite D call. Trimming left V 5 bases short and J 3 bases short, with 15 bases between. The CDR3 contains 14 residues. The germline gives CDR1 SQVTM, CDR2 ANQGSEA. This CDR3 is CSVPTTGTTDTQYF. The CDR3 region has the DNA TGCAGCGTTCCTACGACGGGTACGACAGATACGCAGTATTTT.

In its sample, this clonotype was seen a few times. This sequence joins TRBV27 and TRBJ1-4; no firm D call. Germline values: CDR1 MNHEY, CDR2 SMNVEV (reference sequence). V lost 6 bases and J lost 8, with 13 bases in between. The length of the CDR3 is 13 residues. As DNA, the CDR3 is TGTGCCAGCAGACGAGGTTCCGCCGAAAAACTGTTTTTT. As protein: CASRRGSAEKLFF.

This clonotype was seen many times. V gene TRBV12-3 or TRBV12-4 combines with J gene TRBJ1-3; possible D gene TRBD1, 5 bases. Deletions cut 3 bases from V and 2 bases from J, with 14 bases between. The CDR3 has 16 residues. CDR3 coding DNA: TGTGCCAGCAGTTTCAATAAGGCAGGGACTGGAAACACCATATATTTT. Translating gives CASSFNKAGTGNTIYF.

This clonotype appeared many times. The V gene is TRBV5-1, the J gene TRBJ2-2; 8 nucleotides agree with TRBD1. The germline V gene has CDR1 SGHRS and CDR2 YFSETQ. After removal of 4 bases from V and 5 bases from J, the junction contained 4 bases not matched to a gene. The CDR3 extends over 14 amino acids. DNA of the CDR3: TGCGCCAGCAGCGACAGGGGCGGAACCGGGGAGCTGTTTTTT. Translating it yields CASSDRGGTGELFF.

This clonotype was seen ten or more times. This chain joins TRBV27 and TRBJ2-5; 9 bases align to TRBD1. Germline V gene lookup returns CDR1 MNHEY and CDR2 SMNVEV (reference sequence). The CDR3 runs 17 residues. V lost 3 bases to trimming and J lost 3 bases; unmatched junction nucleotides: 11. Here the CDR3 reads CASSFLAGGTGKETQYF. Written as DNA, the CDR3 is TGTGCCAGCAGTTTCCTCGCCGGAGGGACAGGGAAAGAGACCCAGTACTTC.

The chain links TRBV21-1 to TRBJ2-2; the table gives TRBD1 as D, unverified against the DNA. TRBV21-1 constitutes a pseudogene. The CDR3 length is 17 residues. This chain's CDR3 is CASSKAETGANTGELFF. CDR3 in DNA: TGTGCCAGCAGCAAAGCCGAGACAGGGGCGAACACCGGGGAGCTGTTTTTT.

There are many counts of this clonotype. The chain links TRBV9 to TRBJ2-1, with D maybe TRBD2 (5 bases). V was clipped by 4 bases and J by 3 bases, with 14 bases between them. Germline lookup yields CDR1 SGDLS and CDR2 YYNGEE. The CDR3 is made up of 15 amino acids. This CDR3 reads CASSPRERSYNEQFF. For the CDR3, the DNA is TGTGCCAGCAGCCCGCGTGAGCGGAGCTACAATGAGCAGTTCTTC. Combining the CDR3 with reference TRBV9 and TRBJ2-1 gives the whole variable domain DSGVTQTPKHLITATGQRVTLRCSPRSGDLSVYWYQQSLDQGLQFLIQYYNGEERAKGNILERFSAQQFPDLHSELNLSSLELGDSALYFCASSPRERSYNEQFFGPGTRLTVL.

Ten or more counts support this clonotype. The CDR3 nucleotides read TGCGCCAGCAGCTTTGAGGGGGACTATGGCTACACCTTC. It encodes CASSFEGDYGYTF. The chain combines TRBV5-1 with TRBJ1-2; D might be TRBD1 (6 bases). The CDR3 is 13 amino acids. Germline CDR1 is SGHRS and CDR2 is YFSETQ. Trimming removed 2 bases from V and 3 bases from J, with 8 bases in between.

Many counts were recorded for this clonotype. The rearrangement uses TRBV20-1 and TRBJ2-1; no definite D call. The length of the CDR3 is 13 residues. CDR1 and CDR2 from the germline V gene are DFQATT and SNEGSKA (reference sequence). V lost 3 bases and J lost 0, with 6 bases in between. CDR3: CSARVPSYNEQFF. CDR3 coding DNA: TGCAGTGCTAGGGTCCCCTCCTACAATGAGCAGTTCTTC.

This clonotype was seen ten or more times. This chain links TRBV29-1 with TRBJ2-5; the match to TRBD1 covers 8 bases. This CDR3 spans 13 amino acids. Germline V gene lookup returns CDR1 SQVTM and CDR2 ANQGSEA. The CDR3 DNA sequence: TGCAGTCATAAACAGGGGGTAGGAGAGACCCAGTACTTC. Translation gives CSHKQGVGETQYF. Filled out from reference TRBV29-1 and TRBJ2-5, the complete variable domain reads SAVISQKPSRDICQRGTSLTIQCQVDSQVTMMFWYRQQPGQSLTLIATANQGSEATYESGFVIDKFPISRPNLTFSTLTVSNMSPEDSSIYLCSHKQGVGETQYFGPGTRLLVL.

CDR3 in amino acids: CASSWETVNTGELFF. CDR3 coding DNA: TGCGCCAGCAGCTGGGAGACAGTGAACACCGGGGAGCTGTTTTTT. This chain uses TRBV5-1 with TRBJ2-2; perhaps D is TRBD1 or TRBD2 (5 bases each). This CDR3 region has 15 residues. Trimming took 3 bases from V and 1 from J, leaving 10 bases between them. Germline V gene lookup returns CDR1 SGHRS and CDR2 YFSETQ.

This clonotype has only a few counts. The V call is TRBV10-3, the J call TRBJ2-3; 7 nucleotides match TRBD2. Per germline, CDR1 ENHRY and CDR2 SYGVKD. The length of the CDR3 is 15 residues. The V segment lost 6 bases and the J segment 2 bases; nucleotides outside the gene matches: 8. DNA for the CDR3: TGTGCCATCAGCACTAGCGTCGTTACCACAGATACGCAGTATTTT. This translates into CAISTSVVTTDTQYF.

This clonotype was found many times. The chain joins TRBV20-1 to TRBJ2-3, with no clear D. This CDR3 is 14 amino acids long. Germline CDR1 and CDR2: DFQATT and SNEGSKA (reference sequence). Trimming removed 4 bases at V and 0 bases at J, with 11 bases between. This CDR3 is CSAIPDPSTDTQYF. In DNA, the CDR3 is TGCAGTGCTATCCCCGACCCTAGCACAGATACGCAGTATTTT.

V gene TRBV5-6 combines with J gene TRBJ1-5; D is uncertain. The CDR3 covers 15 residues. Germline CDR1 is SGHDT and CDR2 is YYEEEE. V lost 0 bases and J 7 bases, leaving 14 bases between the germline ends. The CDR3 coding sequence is TGTGCCAGCAGCTTGGGGTTCGGGAGAAGCCAGCCCCAGCATTTT. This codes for CASSLGFGRSQPQHF.

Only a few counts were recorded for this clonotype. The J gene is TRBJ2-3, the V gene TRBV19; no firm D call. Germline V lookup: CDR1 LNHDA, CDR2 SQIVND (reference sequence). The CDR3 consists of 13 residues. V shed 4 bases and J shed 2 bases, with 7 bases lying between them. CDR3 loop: CASSSGYTDTQYF. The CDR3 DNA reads TGTGCCAGTAGTAGCGGATACACAGATACGCAGTATTTT.

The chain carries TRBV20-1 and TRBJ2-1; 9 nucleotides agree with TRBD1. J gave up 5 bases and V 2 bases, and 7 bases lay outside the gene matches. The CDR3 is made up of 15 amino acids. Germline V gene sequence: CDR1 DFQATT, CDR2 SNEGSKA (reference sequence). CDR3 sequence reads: CSARPKGQGDNEQFF. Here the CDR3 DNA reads TGCAGTGCTAGACCGAAGGGACAGGGAGACAATGAGCAGTTCTTC.

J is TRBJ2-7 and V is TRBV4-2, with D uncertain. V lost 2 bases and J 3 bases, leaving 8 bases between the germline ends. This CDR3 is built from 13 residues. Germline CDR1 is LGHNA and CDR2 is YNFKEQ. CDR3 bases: TGTGCCAGCAGCCAACGTATGAACTACGAGCAGTACTTC. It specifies CASSQRMNYEQYF.

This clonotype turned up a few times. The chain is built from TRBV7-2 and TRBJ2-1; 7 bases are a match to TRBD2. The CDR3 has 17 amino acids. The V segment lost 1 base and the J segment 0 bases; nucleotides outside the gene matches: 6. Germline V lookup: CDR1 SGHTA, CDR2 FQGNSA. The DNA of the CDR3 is TGTGCCAGCAGCTTAGGACTAGCTCCACACTCCTACAATGAGCAGTTCTTC. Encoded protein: CASSLGLAPHSYNEQFF.

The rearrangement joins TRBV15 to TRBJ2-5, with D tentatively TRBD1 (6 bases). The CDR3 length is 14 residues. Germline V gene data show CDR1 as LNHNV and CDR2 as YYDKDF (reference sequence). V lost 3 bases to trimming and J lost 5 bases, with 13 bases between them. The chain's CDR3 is CATSRVGQRETQYF. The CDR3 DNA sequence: TGTGCCACCAGCAGGGTTGGACAGAGGGAGACCCAGTACTTC.